Each of the 26 T cell receptor beta chains below was sequenced from the same sample in a study of T cells in localized non-small cell lung cancer. Sequencing was performed with immunoSEQ multiplex PCR; in TCRdb, only in-frame clones are kept and a portion is missing. The sample comprises over 70,000 clones, about nine tenths of which are singletons, and 21% rests with the top ten. This specimen was peripheral blood, taken before any cancer treatment. The receptor source for this set is a male donor aged 60 or over with stage III squamous cell lung carcinoma.

This clone was recorded a few times. This chain links TRBV30 with TRBJ1-3, with D uncertain. The V end lost 0 bases, the J end lost 1 base, and 7 bases lay between the germline ends. CDR3 length: 14 amino acids. CDR1 GTSNPN and CDR2 SVGIG come from the germline V gene (reference sequence). The CDR3 protein is CAWSVRGSGNTIYF. The DNA for the CDR3 is TGTGCCTGGAGTGTTCGGGGATCTGGAAACACCATATATTTT.

There are a few counts of this clone. The rearrangement joins TRBV5-1 to TRBJ1-1, with 7 bases aligning to TRBD1. From germline, CDR1 is SGHRS and CDR2 YFSETQ. The CDR3 has 15 residues. V lost 5 bases and J lost 1; bases outside the gene matches: 8. CDR3: CASSPTGVGNTEAFF. The CDR3 bases are TGCGCCAGCAGTCCCACAGGGGTCGGGAACACTGAAGCTTTCTTT.

The rearrangement links TRBV7-9 to TRBJ1-2, with a weak D call TRBD1 (6 bases). V was cut by 1 base and J by 6 bases, with 15 bases left in between. The CDR3 loop spans 15 amino acids. Per the germline V gene, CDR1 is SEHNR and CDR2 is FQNEAQ (reference sequence). CDR3 sequence (DNA): TGTGCCAGCAGCTTAGTCCAGGGGTGGTTGGATGGCTACACCTTC. Amino acids: CASSLVQGWLDGYTF.

This clone was counted a single time. The chain couples TRBV7-9 to TRBJ2-2; 11 nucleotides match TRBD2. V shed 4 bases and J 4 bases; nucleotides not matched to a gene: 5. Germline CDR1 is SEHNR and CDR2 is FQNEAQ (reference sequence). The CDR3 consists of 16 residues. The CDR3 bases are TGTGCCAGCAGCTCAATAGCGGGGGGGAGCACCGGGGAGCTGTTTTTT. Its protein product is CASSSIAGGSTGELFF.

This clone was counted a few times. In the same sample, other DNA sequences code for this CDR3. The CDR3 DNA sequence: TGTGCCTGGAGTGTCCCAGGTCCCAACACTGAAGCTTTCTTT. As protein: CAWSVPGPNTEAFF. The chain carries TRBV30 and TRBJ1-1; no definite D call. The germline CDR1 and CDR2 sequences are GTSNPN and SVGIG (reference sequence). The V end lost 0 bases, the J end lost 2 bases, and 10 bases lay between the germline ends. The length of the CDR3 is 14 residues.

The chain recombines TRBV7-2 with TRBJ2-3, with a weak D call TRBD1 (6 bases). Trimming removed 5 bases from V and 6 bases from J, with 21 bases in between. The CDR3 contains 16 residues. Germline CDR1 and CDR2: SGHTA and FQGNSA. The CDR3 here is CASSNHRVTLGDTQYF. The CDR3 DNA is TGTGCCAGCAGCAACCACAGGGTTACCCTCGGGGATACGCAGTATTTT.

The rearrangement links TRBV5-1 to TRBJ2-1, with no clear D. Germline V CDR1 and CDR2: SGHRS, YFSETQ. The CDR3 is 15 amino acids. The V end lost 0 bases, the J end lost 6 bases, and 13 bases lay between the germline ends. CDR3: CASSLALGSGNEQFF. DNA for the CDR3: TGCGCCAGCAGCTTGGCCCTGGGGTCTGGCAATGAGCAGTTCTTC.

CDR3 amino acids: CASSSQGARYGYTF. The CDR3 DNA sequence: TGTGCCAGTAGTTCCCAGGGGGCGCGTTATGGCTACACCTTC. J is TRBJ1-2 and V is TRBV19; TRBD1 matches at 8 bases. CDR1 is LNHDA, CDR2 SQIVND, per germline (reference sequence). The CDR3 runs to 14 residues. V shed 5 bases and J 5 bases; nucleotides not matched to a gene: 7.

The V and J genes are TRBV19 and TRBJ2-1, with a tentative D call TRBD2 (5 bases). Germline CDR1 and CDR2: LNHDA and SQIVND (reference sequence). This CDR3 comprises 13 residues. Trimming removed 5 bases at V and 8 bases at J, with 13 bases between. CDR3 DNA: TGTGCCAGTAGTGCCCCCCCGAGGGATGAGCAGTTCTTC. Amino acid sequence: CASSAPPRDEQFF.

J is TRBJ2-5 and V is TRBV19; TRBD1 aligns across 10 bases. CDR1 LNHDA and CDR2 SQIVND come from the germline V gene (reference sequence). This CDR3 has 13 residues. Trimming at V came to 6 bases and at J to 5 bases, leaving 3 bases not matched to a gene. This CDR3 reads CASSRQGAETQYF. The CDR3 nucleotides are TGTGCCAGTAGCCGACAGGGGGCGGAGACCCAGTACTTC.

The chain combines TRBV5-6 with TRBJ1-2; D possibly corresponds to TRBD1 (5 bases). V was shortened by 4 bases and J by 4 bases, with 14 bases between the two germline ends. The germline V gene has CDR1 SGHDT and CDR2 YYEEEE. There are 14 residues in the CDR3. The CDR3 nucleotides read TGTGCCAGCAGCGGACGGAGACAGTTCTATGGCTACACCTTC. Translating gives CASSGRRQFYGYTF.

V usage is TRBV6-6 and J usage is TRBJ2-7; a possible D gene is TRBD1 (7 bases). Trimming removed 5 bases at V and 0 bases at J, with 14 bases between. The CDR3 has 15 amino acids. Per the germline V gene, CDR1 is MNHNY and CDR2 is SVGAGI (reference sequence). This chain's CDR3 is CASSAGQNPSYEQYF. CDR3 DNA: TGTGCCAGCAGTGCGGGACAGAATCCCTCCTACGAGCAGTACTTC.

The J gene is TRBJ2-4, the V gene TRBV2; 7 bases are a match to TRBD2. CDR1 SNHLY and CDR2 FYNNEI come from the germline V gene. This CDR3 region has 15 residues. With V trimmed by 0 bases and J by 7 bases, 6 bases remained unmatched. DNA for the CDR3: TGTGCCAGCAGTGAAGCGTTGGGGGGGAGGAACATTCAGTACTTC. It specifies CASSEALGGRNIQYF. The full variable domain, completed using reference TRBV2 and TRBJ2-4, is EPEVTQTPSHQVTQMGQEVILRCVPISNHLYFYWYRQILGQKVEFLVSFYNNEISEKSEIFDDQFSVERPDGSNFTLKIRSTKLEDSAMYFCASSEALGGRNIQYFGAGTRLSVL.

The chain carries TRBV11-2 and TRBJ1-5, with 7 bases aligning to TRBD1. Germline V CDR1 and CDR2: SGHAT, FQNNGV. V trimming: 0 bases; J trimming: 3 bases; junction bases outside the gene matches: 2. This CDR3 is built from 15 residues. The CDR3 nucleotides read TGTGCCAGCAGCTTAGATGGACAGGTCAATCAGCCCCAGCATTTT. Encoded protein: CASSLDGQVNQPQHF.

V and J are TRBV5-1 and TRBJ2-5, with D possibly TRBD2 on 5 matching bases. Trimming stripped 0 bases from V and 4 bases from J, with 10 bases between. This CDR3 contains 14 residues. CDR1 and CDR2 (germline): SGHRS, YFSETQ. The CDR3 loop reads CASSLAGNGETQYF. CDR3 nucleotide sequence: TGCGCCAGCAGCTTGGCGGGGAATGGAGAGACCCAGTACTTC.

This chain joins TRBV27 and TRBJ1-5; 8 bases agree with TRBD1. Germline trimming cut 8 bases from V and 7 bases from J; bases unmatched to any gene: 4. The germline V gene has CDR1 MNHEY and CDR2 SMNVEV (reference sequence). The length of the CDR3 is 12 residues. Here the CDR3 reads CASQGAGQPQHF. CDR3 sequence (DNA): TGTGCCAGCCAGGGGGCCGGGCAGCCCCAGCATTTT.

The chain links TRBV28 to TRBJ1-5; the D is unclear. CDR3 length: 16 residues. With 3 bases removed from V and 0 bases from J, the gap between germline ends came to 12 bases. Looked up from germline, CDR1 is MDHEN and CDR2 is SYDVKM. CDR3 coding DNA: TGTGCCAGCAGTTTTGGCCACCAGAATAGCAATCAGCCCCAGCATTTT. Translation: CASSFGHQNSNQPQHF.

This clone was found once. V gene TRBV7-2 combines with J gene TRBJ2-1, with 9 bases lining up with TRBD1. The CDR3 sequence is 16 residues long. The germline V gene encodes CDR1 SGHTA and CDR2 FQGNSA. V lost 7 bases and J lost 3; bases outside the gene matches: 10. The CDR3 region is CASTNPGTGYYNEQFF. In DNA, the CDR3 is TGTGCCAGCACCAATCCCGGGACAGGGTACTACAATGAGCAGTTCTTC. Using reference TRBV7-2 and TRBJ2-1 for the parts outside the CDR3, the full variable domain is GAGVSQSPSNKVTEKGKDVELRCDPISGHTALYWYRQSLGQGLEFLIYFQGNSAPDKSGLPSDRFSAERTGGSVSTLTIQRTQQEDSAVYLCASTNPGTGYYNEQFFGPGTRLTVL.

V usage is TRBV6-6 and J usage is TRBJ2-5; D may correspond to TRBD1 or TRBD2 (5 bases each). CDR1 MNHNY and CDR2 SVGAGI come from the germline V gene (reference sequence). Between the trimmed V and J ends, which lost 6 bases and 3 bases, there was a span of 8 bases. This CDR3 is built from 12 residues. CDR3 region: CASRRDEETQYF. CDR3 DNA sequence: TGTGCCAGCAGAAGGGACGAAGAGACCCAGTACTTC.

CDR3 amino acids: CASSLSSHNEQFF. In nucleotides, the CDR3 is TGTGCCAGCAGCTTATCTTCTCACAATGAGCAGTTCTTC. This chain joins TRBV7-9 and TRBJ2-1; D is unclear. In germline, CDR1 is SEHNR, CDR2 FQNEAQ (reference sequence). The CDR3 sequence is 13 residues long. V lost 2 bases, J lost 5 bases, and 7 bases lay in between.

This chain links TRBV7-2 with TRBJ1-3, with D tentatively TRBD1 (5 bases). Trimming shortened V by 2 bases and J by 0 bases, and 14 bases separated the two germline ends. This CDR3 is built from 17 residues. Per the germline V gene, CDR1 is SGHTA and CDR2 is FQGNSA. The chain's CDR3 is CASSLIGDSLSGNTIYF. The DNA for the CDR3 is TGTGCCAGCAGCTTAATAGGAGACAGCCTCTCTGGAAACACCATATATTTT.

The rearrangement uses TRBV19 and TRBJ2-3; 9 positions match TRBD2. The junction had 11 bases not matched to a gene; V was cut back by 7 bases and J by 9 bases. CDR1 and CDR2 (germline): LNHDA, SQIVND (reference sequence). This CDR3 has 14 residues. As DNA, the CDR3 is TGTGCCAGTACAGCGGGGGGAAACTCGGGCACGCAGTATTTT. Its translation: CASTAGGNSGTQYF.

The chain carries TRBV5-1 and TRBJ2-3; D call uncertain. The germline CDR1 and CDR2 sequences are SGHRS and YFSETQ. There are 15 residues in the CDR3. The V end was cut by 1 base, the J end by 0 bases, with 9 bases between. Here the CDR3 reads CASSLLTDSTDTQYF. Written as DNA, the CDR3 is TGCGCCAGCAGCTTGCTAACAGATAGCACAGATACGCAGTATTTT. The full variable domain, rest sourced from reference TRBV5-1 and TRBJ2-3, is KAGVTQTPRYLIKTRGQQVTLSCSPISGHRSVSWYQQTPGQGLQFLFEYFSETQRNKGNFPGRFSGRQFSNSRSEMNVSTLELGDSALYLCASSLLTDSTDTQYFGPGTRLTVL.

The V gene is TRBV5-1, the J gene TRBJ2-3; TRBD1 aligns across 9 bases. From germline, CDR1 is SGHRS and CDR2 YFSETQ. The CDR3 spans 16 residues. With 6 bases clipped from V and 4 bases from J, the junction kept 12 bases outside the gene matches. CDR3 in DNA: TGCGCCAGCACCGTCCTACCCACAGGGGGCGCAGATACGCAGTATTTT. Encoded protein: CASTVLPTGGADTQYF.

The chain uses TRBV5-6 and TRBJ2-7; perhaps TRBD1 as D (6 bases). Trimming left V 4 bases short and J 0 bases short, with 14 bases between. This CDR3 is built from 15 residues. Germline lookup yields CDR1 SGHDT and CDR2 YYEEEE. CDR3 sequence: CASSHSGTNSYEQYF. In nucleotides, the CDR3 is TGTGCCAGCAGCCACTCCGGGACAAACTCCTACGAGCAGTACTTC.

The V and J genes are TRBV9 and TRBJ1-1, with D unclear. CDR3 length: 13 amino acids. The V end was cut by 0 bases, the J end by 5 bases, with 8 bases between. Germline CDR1 reads SGDLS; CDR2 reads YYNGEE. The CDR3 region has the DNA TGTGCCAGCAGCGTAGGGGTTGCGACTGAAGCTTTCTTT. Translating gives CASSVGVATEAFF. Looking up the rest from reference TRBV9 and TRBJ1-1 gives the full variable domain: DSGVTQTPKHLITATGQRVTLRCSPRSGDLSVYWYQQSLDQGLQFLIQYYNGEERAKGNILERFSAQQFPDLHSELNLSSLELGDSALYFCASSVGVATEAFFGQGTRLTVV.